A single sample is the source of the 20 T cell receptor beta chains below, sequenced in a study of blood T cells in healthy people across ages (dated by TCRdb to the mid-2010s). The receptor library was made with 5' RACE. Sequenced using an Illumina HiSeq 2500. The second PCR ran for about 7 to 11 cycles and used a J-beta primer mix along with a sample-barcoded 5' primer. TCRdb reprocessed the public reads (quality trimming at Q25 with fastp, clone calling with MiXCR) and kept in-frame beta chains. Rows are combined by CDR3 protein, so each entry shows the most common genes and DNA. Present in this sample are around 990,000 distinct CDR3 sequences, 35% to 40% of which were seen just once. Over 10% of the sample is taken by the ten largest. Sample: blood. These receptors were taken from a man aged 18 to 30 in good health.

In its sample, this clonotype was seen a few times. The chain links TRBV20-1 to TRBJ1-6; D unclear. Deletions cut 3 bases from V and 9 bases from J, with 9 bases between. In germline, CDR1 is DFQATT, CDR2 SNEGSKA (reference sequence). This CDR3 has 12 amino acids. For the CDR3, the DNA is TGCAGTGCTAGGCACATGGGTTCACCCCTCCACTTT. Its protein product is CSARHMGSPLHF.

The chain has TRBV7-3 and TRBJ2-2, with 14 bases aligning to TRBD2. V shed 1 base and J 0 bases; nucleotides not matched to a gene: 1. The CDR3 is 18 amino acids. The germline gives CDR1 SGHTA, CDR2 FQGTGA. The CDR3 spells CASSLRLAGGTNTGELFF. For the CDR3, the DNA is TGTGCCAGCAGCTTAAGACTAGCGGGGGGGACGAACACCGGGGAGCTGTTTTTT.

This clonotype has only a few counts. The chain employs TRBV20-1 and TRBJ2-3; 10 bases align to TRBD1. The CDR3 consists of 16 residues. The V and J ends lost 2 bases and 5 bases, in that order; junction bases with no gene match: 10. Germline V gives CDR1 DFQATT, CDR2 SNEGSKA (reference sequence). Here the CDR3 reads CSARRPGQGFKDTQYF. DNA for the CDR3: TGCAGTGCTAGACGTCCGGGACAGGGGTTTAAAGATACGCAGTATTTT.

The chain couples TRBV5-1 to TRBJ2-1, with D possibly matching TRBD2 (5 bases). V lost 1 base to trimming and J lost 5 bases, with 7 bases between them. The CDR3 sequence is 13 residues long. Germline CDR1 is SGHRS and CDR2 is YFSETQ. CDR3 in amino acids: CASSLSEDNEQFF. CDR3 in DNA: TGCGCCAGCAGCTTGTCGGAGGACAATGAGCAGTTCTTC.

This clonotype was counted a few times. J is TRBJ2-1 and V is TRBV9, with TRBD1 identical over 7 bases. This CDR3 contains 15 residues. Germline CDR1 is SGDLS and CDR2 is YYNGEE. Trimming removed 3 bases from V and 7 bases from J; junction bases left unmatched: 10. CDR3 in DNA: TGTGCCAGCAGCGCCACAGGGGCGGTAAGGAATGAGCAGTTCTTC. The encoded protein is CASSATGAVRNEQFF.

CDR3 protein: CASSHPTILSSPATSNYGYTF. CDR3 DNA: TGCGCCAGCAGCCACCCGACAATCCTCAGCTCCCCCGCCACCTCCAACTATGGCTACACCTTC. J is TRBJ1-2 and V is TRBV4-1; no definite D call. Germline CDR1 is MGHRA and CDR2 is YSYEKL. The CDR3 covers 21 residues. The V end was cut by 3 bases, the J end by 2 bases, with 31 bases between.

The chain employs TRBV18 and TRBJ1-4; 7 bases line up with TRBD1. CDR1 is KGHSH and CDR2 is LQKENI in the germline V gene. CDR3 length: 17 residues. V lost 4 bases to trimming and J lost 4 bases; unmatched junction nucleotides: 12. In DNA, the CDR3 is TGTGCCAGCTCACACTTGACAGGGATCGGGAGTAATGAAAAACTGTTTTTT. This encodes CASSHLTGIGSNEKLFF.

This clonotype was seen a few times. J is TRBJ2-2 and V is TRBV7-9, with TRBD1 as a possible D gene (6 bases). The germline V gene has CDR1 SEHNR and CDR2 FQNEAQ (reference sequence). V was pared by 5 bases and J by 1 base, with 14 bases between. The CDR3 loop spans 16 amino acids. CDR3 sequence (DNA): TGTGCCAGCAGCCATCCCCAGGGGCAGAACACCGGGGAGCTGTTTTTT. It codes for CASSHPQGQNTGELFF.

The sample holds many counts of this clonotype. The chain carries TRBV7-9 and TRBJ2-3; no definite D call. CDR3 size: 12 residues. Germline assignment: CDR1 SEHNR and CDR2 FQNEAQ (reference sequence). Trimming cost V 3 bases and J 5 bases, with 6 bases left between them. The CDR3 nucleotides read TGTGCCAGCAGCTTCTCAGTAGATACGCAGTATTTT. Amino acid sequence: CASSFSVDTQYF. The variable domain in full, with the rest retrieved from reference TRBV7-9 and TRBJ2-3, is DTGVSQNPRHKITKRGQNVTFRCDPISEHNRLYWYRQTLGQGPEFLTYFQNEAQLEKSRLLSDRFSAERPKGSFSTLEIQRTEQGDSAMYLCASSFSVDTQYFGPGTRLTVL.

J is TRBJ1-4 and V is TRBV3-1; D is unclear. The CDR3 sequence is 16 residues long. The germline V and J ends were trimmed by 4 bases and 4 bases, with 16 bases remaining between them. Germline CDR1 LGHDT, CDR2 YNNKEL (reference sequence). The chain's CDR3 is CASSLALAGYNEKLFF. The DNA of the CDR3 is TGTGCCAGCAGCCTCGCATTGGCAGGCTATAATGAAAAACTGTTTTTT.

This clonotype was seen repeatedly, ten times or more. The V and J genes are TRBV20-1 and TRBJ1-2; D unresolved. The CDR3 loop spans 14 amino acids. Germline values: CDR1 DFQATT, CDR2 SNEGSKA (reference sequence). V was trimmed by 1 base and J by 2 bases, leaving 11 bases between them. CDR3 region: CSARVPVLNYGYTF. CDR3 DNA: TGCAGTGCTAGAGTCCCTGTCTTGAACTATGGCTACACCTTC.

The J gene is TRBJ2-1, the V gene TRBV5-6; D is tentatively TRBD1 or TRBD2 (5 bases each). V was cut by 2 bases and J by 7 bases, with 22 bases left in between. CDR3 length: 17 residues. Germline values: CDR1 SGHDT, CDR2 YYEEEE. In nucleotides, the CDR3 is TGTGCCAGCAGCTTCACGGACTTGGGGGTCCTGGGGAATGAGCAGTTCTTC. This sequence encodes CASSFTDLGVLGNEQFF.

The chain combines TRBV20-1 with TRBJ2-5; D is ambiguous. The germline V and J ends were trimmed by 0 bases and 11 bases, with 19 bases remaining between them. Germline values: CDR1 DFQATT, CDR2 SNEGSKA (reference sequence). The CDR3 is 14 residues long. The CDR3 nucleotides are TGCAGTGCTAGAGATTCGGGCCCTCGGAATGAGCAGTACTTC. Translating gives CSARDSGPRNEQYF.

This clonotype was seen ten or more times. The J gene is TRBJ1-2, the V gene TRBV27; D is ambiguous. CDR1 MNHEY and CDR2 SMNVEV come from the germline V gene (reference sequence). The CDR3 extends over 15 amino acids. Trimming stripped 0 bases from V and 4 bases from J, with 12 bases between. The CDR3 here is CASSLSVRGSYGYTF. The CDR3 DNA sequence: TGTGCCAGCAGTTTATCGGTCCGTGGAAGCTATGGCTACACCTTC.

The chain joins TRBV10-3 to TRBJ1-1, with 12 nucleotides matching TRBD1. CDR1 and CDR2 from the germline V gene are ENHRY and SYGVKD. J gave up 0 bases and V 10 bases, and 9 bases lay outside the gene matches. This CDR3 contains 16 residues. As DNA, the CDR3 is TGTGCCACACGAGGGACAGGGGGCCTCATGAACACTGAAGCTTTCTTT. This sequence encodes CATRGTGGLMNTEAFF.

The chain has TRBV9 and TRBJ2-7, with D unclear. The length of the CDR3 is 12 residues. CDR1 is SGDLS and CDR2 is YYNGEE in the germline V gene. V dropped 6 bases and J dropped 0 bases, with 7 bases sitting between them. The CDR3 DNA sequence: TGTGCCAGCACCTTCCCCTCCTACGAGCAGTACTTC. Protein product: CASTFPSYEQYF.

Only a few counts were recorded for this clonotype. V gene TRBV6-5 combines with J gene TRBJ2-5, with 10 bases matching TRBD2. CDR1 is MNHEY, CDR2 SVGAGI, per germline. This CDR3 has 15 amino acids. The trim removed 4 bases at V and 6 bases at J, leaving 8 bases unmatched. In DNA, the CDR3 is TGTGCCAGCAGTTCTGGGCTAGCGGGGGTCAAGACCCAGTACTTC. Translating it yields CASSSGLAGVKTQYF.

V gene TRBV6-2 or TRBV6-3 combines with J gene TRBJ1-2; the match to TRBD1 covers 10 bases. Germline CDR1 and CDR2: MNHEY and SVGEGT. Trimming removed 2 bases from V and 2 bases from J; junction bases left unmatched: 2. CDR3 length: 15 amino acids. The CDR3 DNA follows: TGTGCCAGCAGTTACCCGGGACAGGGGAACTATGGCTACACCTTC. This codes for CASSYPGQGNYGYTF.

The chain uses TRBV7-9 and TRBJ2-4, with unresolved D. The V end was cut by 0 bases, the J end by 13 bases, with 25 bases between. CDR1 and CDR2 from the germline V gene are SEHNR and FQNEAQ (reference sequence). The CDR3 runs to 17 residues. The CDR3 spells CASSLAHPQNPYNEQYF. In DNA, the CDR3 is TGTGCCAGCAGCTTAGCGCATCCGCAAAATCCCTACAATGAGCAGTACTTC.

The chain links TRBV5-1 to TRBJ2-5; tentatively, D is TRBD2 (5 bases). V lost 7 bases, J lost 4 bases, and 14 bases lay in between. Per germline, CDR1 SGHRS and CDR2 YFSETQ. The CDR3 consists of 13 residues. The chain's CDR3 is CASRTGIGETQYF. DNA of the CDR3: TGCGCCAGCCGAACCGGGATTGGAGAGACCCAGTACTTC. The entire variable domain, with the rest obtained from reference TRBV5-1 and TRBJ2-5, is as follows: KAGVTQTPRYLIKTRGQQVTLSCSPISGHRSVSWYQQTPGQGLQFLFEYFSETQRNKGNFPGRFSGRQFSNSRSEMNVSTLELGDSALYLCASRTGIGETQYFGPGTRLLVL.